Listed here are 9 T cell receptor beta chains from one sample, sequenced in a study of blood T cell repertoires in COVID-19 (TCRdb year 2020). The library was built by means of the immunoSEQ multiplex PCR assay. TCRdb mirrors the immuneACCESS table, restricted to in-frame sequences. Some clones are absent from its copies; in checked studies, under half trace to an unresolved V gene, and the reason for the others is unknown. The sample contains around 99,000 clones, less than 85% of them found a single time. The top ten clonotypes cover 18% of the sample. Specimen: peripheral blood. These receptors were collected from a woman aged 80 or over with active or convalescent COVID-19.

As concerns this clone: The junction departs from the called germline gene at one end, perhaps through a read error. The rearrangement uses TRBV5-1 and TRBJ2-2; 9 bases are a match to TRBD2. The CDR3 length is 15 residues. Germline CDR1 reads SGHRS; CDR2 reads YFSETQ. The CDR3 region has the DNA TGTGCCAGCAGCTCTAGCGGGGCAAACACCGGGGAGCTGTTTTTT. Protein sequence: CASSSSGANTGELFF.

This sequence joins TRBV18 and TRBJ2-7, with TRBD2 matching 7 bases. This CDR3 has 16 amino acids. CDR1 is KGHSH and CDR2 is LQKENI in the germline V gene. The junction had 13 bases not matched to a gene; V was cut back by 6 bases and J by 2 bases. The DNA of the CDR3 is TGTGCCAGCTCCCCGGGAGCGGGATCCAACGCCTACGAGCAGTACTTC. It codes for CASSPGAGSNAYEQYF.

The chain is built from TRBV21-1 and TRBJ2-2; the D call TRBD2 from the table was never checked on the DNA. TRBV21-1 is classified as a pseudogene. This CDR3 comprises 24 residues. CDR3 nucleotides: TGTGCCAGCAGCAAAAGAAGACCTAGAAGCGGGAGGCAGGGGGCCATCCGTGGCACCGGGGAGCTGTTTTTT. Amino acids: CASSKRRPRSGRQGAIRGTGELFF.

This clone was counted once. The V call is TRBV6-5, the J call TRBJ1-2; maybe TRBD1 (5 bases). Germline CDR1 reads MNHEY; CDR2 reads SVGAGI. This CDR3 is built from 13 residues. Trimming removed 6 bases at V and 2 bases at J, with 10 bases between. The CDR3 here is CASREEGNYGYTF. The CDR3 nucleotides are TGTGCCAGCAGAGAGGAGGGGAACTATGGCTACACCTTC.

This chain joins TRBV2 and TRBJ2-3, with D possibly matching TRBD2 (6 bases). Germline V lookup: CDR1 SNHLY, CDR2 FYNNEI. The CDR3 is made up of 15 amino acids. The V and J ends lost 3 bases and 4 bases respectively, with 14 bases between them. CDR3 sequence (DNA): TGTGCCAGCAGTGATCAGACTAGTAGGGCAGATACGCAGTATTTT. It translates to CASSDQTSRADTQYF. Full variable domain (rest looked up from reference TRBV2 and TRBJ2-3): EPEVTQTPSHQVTQMGQEVILRCVPISNHLYFYWYRQILGQKVEFLVSFYNNEISEKSEIFDDQFSVERPDGSNFTLKIRSTKLEDSAMYFCASSDQTSRADTQYFGPGTRLTVL.

This chain joins TRBV5-4 and TRBJ2-5; the match to TRBD2 covers 12 bases. V was clipped by 0 bases and J by 4 bases; unmatched bases: 1. Germline V lookup: CDR1 SGHNT, CDR2 YYREEE (reference sequence). The CDR3 consists of 15 residues. CDR3 sequence: CASSLEGLAGETQYF. The CDR3 DNA sequence: TGTGCCAGCAGCTTGGAGGGACTAGCGGGAGAGACCCAGTACTTC.

This rearrangement joins TRBV15 to TRBJ2-7, with unresolved D. There are 14 residues in the CDR3. Trimming took 3 bases from V and 2 from J, leaving 11 bases between them. Germline V gene sequence: CDR1 LNHNV, CDR2 YYDKDF (reference sequence). The CDR3 nucleotides read TGTGCCACCAGCAGGAGCACGGTAGCCTACGAGCAGTACTTC. The encoded protein is CATSRSTVAYEQYF.

The chain links TRBV5-1 to TRBJ2-7, with a possible D match to TRBD2 (5 bases). Germline CDR1 and CDR2: SGHRS and YFSETQ. Trimming took 4 bases from V and 7 from J, leaving 15 bases between them. This CDR3 is 13 amino acids long. The CDR3 reads CASSPGVAREQYF. The DNA for the CDR3 is TGCGCCAGCAGCCCCGGGGTAGCCCGGGAGCAGTACTTC.

This sequence joins TRBV12-3 or TRBV12-4 and TRBJ2-3, with D perhaps TRBD2 (6 bases). CDR3 length: 13 amino acids. The V end was cut by 3 bases, the J end by 6 bases, with 10 bases between. In DNA, the CDR3 is TGTGCCAGCAGTTTCTCGGGAGCTGATACGCAGTATTTT. Its protein product is CASSFSGADTQYF.